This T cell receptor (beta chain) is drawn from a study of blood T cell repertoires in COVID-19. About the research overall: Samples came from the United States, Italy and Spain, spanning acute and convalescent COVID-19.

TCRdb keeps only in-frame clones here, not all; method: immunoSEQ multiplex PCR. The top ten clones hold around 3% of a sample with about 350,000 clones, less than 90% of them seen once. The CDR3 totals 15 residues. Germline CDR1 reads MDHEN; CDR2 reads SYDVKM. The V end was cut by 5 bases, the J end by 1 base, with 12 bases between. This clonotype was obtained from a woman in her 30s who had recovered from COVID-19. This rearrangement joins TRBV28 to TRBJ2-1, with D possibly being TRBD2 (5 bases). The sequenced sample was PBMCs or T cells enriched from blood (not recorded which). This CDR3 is CASSPLGESYNEQFF. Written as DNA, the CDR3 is TGTGCCAGCAGTCCCCTCGGGGAGTCCTACAATGAGCAGTTCTTC.